This entry lists 5 T cell receptor beta chains sequenced from one sample in a study of blood T cell repertoires in COVID-19. The table came from immunoSEQ multiplex PCR; TCRdb's copy has only in-frame clones and leaves some out. The sample includes a few hundred thousand clones, about 80% of them seen just once. The sequenced sample consisted of peripheral blood. All receptors come from a human donor in a cohort sampled during active COVID-19.

The chain carries TRBV11-3 and TRBJ2-3; D is possibly TRBD1 (6 bases). The length of the CDR3 is 15 residues. Trimming removed 1 base at V and 1 base at J, with 9 bases between. Germline values: CDR1 SGHNT, CDR2 YENEEA. The CDR3 bases are TGTGCCAGCAGCTTAGGGACAGTGGGCACAGATACGCAGTATTTT. It codes for CASSLGTVGTDTQYF.

The chain is built from TRBV2 and TRBJ2-3; 7 nucleotides align to TRBD2. Germline lookup yields CDR1 SNHLY and CDR2 FYNNEI. The CDR3 length is 13 residues. Trimming took 11 bases from V and 3 from J; bases not matched to a gene: 8. The CDR3, as DNA: TGTGCCGGGCGCGGGGGAAATACAGATACGCAGTATTTT. The encoded protein is CAGRGGNTDTQYF.

The chain carries TRBV10-3 and TRBJ2-5; the match to TRBD2 covers 8 bases. V gave up 4 bases and J gave up 5 bases; unmatched junction bases: 9. The CDR3 contains 15 residues. Per germline, CDR1 ENHRY and CDR2 SYGVKD. The CDR3, as DNA: TGTGCCATCAGTGTAGCGACGGGGGGGCCGGAGACCCAGTACTTC. It encodes CAISVATGGPETQYF.

This chain links TRBV5-6 with TRBJ2-1, with 11 bases that match TRBD2. CDR3 length equals 16 residues. The germline V gene encodes CDR1 SGHDT and CDR2 YYEEEE. Germline trimming cut 0 bases from V and 12 bases from J; bases unmatched to any gene: 11. The CDR3, as DNA: TGTGCCAGCAGCTTGGGAATACTAGCGGGGGTTTCGACGCAGTTCTTC. Encoded protein: CASSLGILAGVSTQFF.

V gene TRBV25-1 combines with J gene TRBJ2-5; 7 bases align to TRBD2. J gave up 4 bases and V 2 bases, and 7 bases lay outside the gene matches. The V gene's germline CDR1 is MGHDK and CDR2 SYGVNS. There are 15 residues in the CDR3. This CDR3 reads CASSEGGSLRETQYF. The CDR3 region has the DNA TGTGCCAGCAGTGAAGGCGGGAGTCTGAGAGAGACCCAGTACTTC.